The rows below give T cell receptor beta chains drawn from one sample of a study of post-analysis software for immune sequencing data. TCRdb reprocessed the PCR reads via MiXCR and lists one record per CDR3 protein. The repertoire includes roughly 670,000 distinct CDR3 sequences, 59% of them detected once, and approximately 10% sits in the top ten. The specimen was blood. These receptors all come from a girl between 2 and 10 years old with multiple sclerosis. The CDR3 runs from the conserved cysteine through the conserved F or W. Fields, in order: D gene, J gene, V gene, clone size, CDR3 protein, CDR3 DNA. A D gene is named only where the DNA matches it firmly. Clone size is shown for a subset of rows, as once, few, many or a class of expanded clone.

>NA|TRBJ2-3|TRBV5-1|few
CASSLGAAGFRDTQYF
TGCGCCAGCAGCTTGGGGGCGGCTGGGTTCCGGGATACGCAGTATTTT
>NA|TRBJ2-7|TRBV5-1|few
CASSRFRGGYYEQYF
TGCGCCAGCAGCCGATTCAGGGGGGGATACTACGAGCAGTACTTC
>NA|TRBJ2-1|TRBV7-2|NA
CASSLVGEVISSYNEQFF
TGTGCCAGCAGCTTAGTCGGAGAGGTTATCAGCTCCTACAATGAGCAGTTCTTC
>TRBD2|TRBJ2-1|TRBV25-1|NA
CASSDQRDYNEQFF
TGTGCCAGCAGTGACCAGCGGGATTACAATGAGCAGTTCTTC
>NA|TRBJ2-7|TRBV5-1|NA
CASRLSPYGQYF
TGCGCCAGCAGACTCTCCCCCTACGGGCAGTACTTC
>NA|TRBJ2-3|TRBV29-1|few
CSVGTRMTDTQYF
TGCAGCGTTGGGACGCGGATGACAGATACGCAGTATTTT
>NA|TRBJ1-2|TRBV18|NA
CASSPGNPSDYGYTF
TGTGCCAGCTCACCGGGGAACCCGAGCGACTATGGCTACACCTTC
>NA|TRBJ2-3|TRBV20-1|NA
CSARVVGGRTDTQYF
TGCAGTGCTAGAGTAGTTGGGGGGAGGACAGATACGCAGTATTTT
>TRBD1|TRBJ2-1|TRBV6-1|NA
CASSEPGQYNEQFF
TGTGCCAGCAGTGAACCGGGACAGTACAATGAGCAGTTCTTC
>TRBD1|TRBJ2-1|TRBV25-1|NA
CASSAQTGDEQFF
TGTGCCAGCAGTGCTCAAACAGGGGACGAGCAGTTCTTC
>NA|TRBJ2-7|TRBV14|NA
CASSQDEWQRVDEQYF
TGTGCCAGCAGCCAAGATGAATGGCAGAGAGTTGACGAGCAGTACTTC
>TRBD2|TRBJ2-5|TRBV20-1|NA
CSAIIILAGAQETQYF
TGCAGTGCTATTATTATACTAGCGGGGGCCCAGGAGACCCAGTACTTC
>NA|TRBJ2-3|TRBV27|NA
CASTRDFQGTDTQYF
TGTGCCAGCACCCGGGACTTCCAGGGCACAGATACGCAGTATTTT
>TRBD2|TRBJ2-3|TRBV6-2/TRBV6-3|NA
CASRRGGLTDTQYF
TGTGCCAGCAGGCGGGGGGGCTTAACAGATACGCAGTATTTT
>TRBD1|TRBJ2-5|TRBV5-5|NA
CASSSTKQGKETQYF
TGTGCCAGCAGCTCGACTAAACAGGGGAAAGAGACCCAGTACTTC
>NA|TRBJ1-5|TRBV20-1|NA
CSAVEGGNQPQHF
TGCAGTGCCGTGGAAGGGGGCAATCAGCCCCAGCATTTT
>TRBD1|TRBJ2-1|TRBV7-9|once
CASSSGTGGVGANEQFF
TGTGCCAGCAGCTCCGGGACAGGGGGCGTAGGGGCCAATGAGCAGTTCTTC
>NA|TRBJ2-1|TRBV11-2|NA
CASSLDTFEQFF
TGTGCCAGCAGCTTAGACACTTTTGAGCAGTTCTTC
>NA|TRBJ2-3|TRBV5-1|NA
CASSPETGTDTQYF
TGCGCCAGCAGCCCCGAGACGGGCACAGATACGCAGTATTTT
>NA|TRBJ2-5|TRBV5-1|NA
CASSFGAEGTQYF
TGCGCCAGCAGCTTTGGCGCGGAGGGGACCCAGTACTTC
>NA|TRBJ2-3|TRBV20-1|NA
CSARGLLDTQYF
TGCAGTGCTAGAGGGTTGTTAGATACGCAGTATTTT
>NA|TRBJ2-1|TRBV12-3/TRBV12-4|few
CASSLGWGTLDEQFF
TGTGCCAGCAGTTTAGGTTGGGGGACTTTGGATGAGCAGTTCTTC